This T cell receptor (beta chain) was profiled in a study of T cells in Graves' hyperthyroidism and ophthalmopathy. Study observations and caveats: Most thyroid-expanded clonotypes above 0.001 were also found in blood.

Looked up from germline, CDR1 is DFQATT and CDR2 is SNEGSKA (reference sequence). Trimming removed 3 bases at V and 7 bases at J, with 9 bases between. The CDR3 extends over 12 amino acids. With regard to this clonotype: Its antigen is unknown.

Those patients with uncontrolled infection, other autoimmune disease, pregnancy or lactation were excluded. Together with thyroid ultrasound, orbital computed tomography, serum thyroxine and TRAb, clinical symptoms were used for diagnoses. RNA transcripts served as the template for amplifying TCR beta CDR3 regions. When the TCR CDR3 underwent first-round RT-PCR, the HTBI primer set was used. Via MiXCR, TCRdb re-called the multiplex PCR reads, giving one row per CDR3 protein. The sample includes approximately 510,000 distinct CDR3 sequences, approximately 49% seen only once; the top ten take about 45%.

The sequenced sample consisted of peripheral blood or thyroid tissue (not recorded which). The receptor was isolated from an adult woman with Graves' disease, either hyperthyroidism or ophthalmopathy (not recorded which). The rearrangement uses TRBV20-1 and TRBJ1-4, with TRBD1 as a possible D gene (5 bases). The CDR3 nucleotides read TGCAGTGCTAGCAGGGACGGTGAAAAACTGTTTTTT. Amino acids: CSASRDGEKLFF.